Sequencing of this T cell receptor (beta chain) was carried out in a study of Ad26.COV2.S vaccination and SARS-CoV-2 variants (dated by TCRdb to about 2021). Regarding the study in general: Donors in the vaccine arm were drawn from COV1001, a phase I-IIa trial of Ad26.COV2.S in healthy adults that was multicentre, randomized, double-blind and placebo-controlled. Ad26.COV2.S was administered intramuscularly at a dose of 5x10^10 or 1x10^11 viral particles, either as one shot or as two shots given 56 days apart. TCRbeta repertoire sequencing was used to assess the specificity and breadth of SARS-CoV-2-reactive T cell receptors after Ad26.COV2.S vaccination. The TCR-sequenced set comprised approximately 30 samples: around 20 Ad26.COV2.S vaccine recipients, 5 placebo recipients and 8 SARS-CoV-2 convalescent individuals. Trial participants were randomized into five groups of five, in which low-dose or high-dose Ad26.COV2.S was given once or twice, or placebo was given on both occasions. Investigators did not know the trial group allocation while performing experiments and assessing outcomes.

The intended sense of this specimen's treatment or condition label: around 19 received Ad26.COV2.S at low or high dose, single or two shots; about 5 received placebo; per-sample allocation not given. Repertoires of vaccine and placebo recipients were sequenced from samples collected on day 63 after the first injection. Between 29 July and 7 August 2020, Cohort 1b enrolled 25 adults aged 18-55 years at one site in Boston, USA. As a vaccine, Ad26.COV2.S was a replication-incompetent adenovirus type 26 vector that expressed a prefusion-stabilized SARS-CoV-2 spike protein derived from the original Wuhan strain. TCRbeta CDR3 regions were sequenced with the immunoSEQ Assay. After extraction, genomic DNA underwent amplification by bias-controlled multiplex PCR, followed by high-throughput sequencing. From the authors' description of their analysis: To quantify the absolute abundance of every unique TCRbeta CDR3 region, sequences were collapsed and filtered. Usable DNA was measured by amplifying reference genes present in all nucleated cells, and TCRbeta template counts were normalized to that usable DNA to estimate T cell fraction. Repertoire TCRs were annotated as SARS-CoV-2-specific when V gene, CDR3 amino acid sequence and J gene were exactly matched to a known reactive TCR set. The reference SARS-CoV-2 TCR set was obtained from MIRA and was filtered for enrichment in COVID-19-positive ImmuneCODE repertoires, whereby public or cross-reactive TCRs were removed. Using the MIRA antigens, annotated TCRs were further analysed by specific ORF or by position within an ORF. Depth was the summed frequency of annotated unique rearrangements, while breadth was defined as annotated unique rearrangements over total unique productive rearrangements. Two-sided Wilcoxon rank-sum tests were used to compare TCR breadth between groups. In its TCRdb copy, this immuneACCESS table keeps in-frame sequences only and misses some clones. Where compared with another copy, unresolved V genes explain less than half of these, and the others have no known cause. The V and J calls and clone size were taken over from that table, and D and trimming were inferred from the DNA. For this sample the table gives around 300,000 clones, of which 86% were detected only once. About 10% of the sample is in the top ten clones.

V is pared back by 3 bases and J by 0 bases, with 11 bases lying between the germline termini. Taken from cysteine to phenylalanine, the CDR3 has 16 residues. The read is trimmed to its CDR3 DNA, 48 bases read in frame from base 1. CDR1 and CDR2 were assigned from the germline V gene as MGHDK and SYGVNS. A note on this clone: There is no known antigen for this receptor. Base-call qualities are not available, and no considerably larger clone is one nucleotide away.

General findings and caveats noted by the study authors: The study was not powered for comparison of responses between vaccine doses or regimens. The authors noted that the TCR breadth and depth analyses may have underestimated total T cell responses. Higher spike-specific TCR breadth was observed in Ad26.COV2.S recipients than in placebo recipients (P = 0.0014). Non-spike TCR breadth was comparable between vaccine and placebo recipients, consistent with the vaccine containing only spike. After vaccination, spike-specific CD8+ and CD4+ T cell responses were reported to show substantial breadth.

The sequence derives from a person aged 18-60 years who received the Ad26.COV2.S COVID-19 vaccine or a placebo. The rearrangement combines TRBV25-1 with TRBJ2-2; the D gene cannot be resolved reliably. Sequenced material: peripheral blood, taken in a trial of Ad26.COV2.S vaccine versus placebo. The CDR3 region has the sequence CASSETFTANTGELFF. The DNA sequence follows: TGTGCCAGCAGTGAGACCTTTACTGCGAACACCGGGGAGCTGTTTTTT.